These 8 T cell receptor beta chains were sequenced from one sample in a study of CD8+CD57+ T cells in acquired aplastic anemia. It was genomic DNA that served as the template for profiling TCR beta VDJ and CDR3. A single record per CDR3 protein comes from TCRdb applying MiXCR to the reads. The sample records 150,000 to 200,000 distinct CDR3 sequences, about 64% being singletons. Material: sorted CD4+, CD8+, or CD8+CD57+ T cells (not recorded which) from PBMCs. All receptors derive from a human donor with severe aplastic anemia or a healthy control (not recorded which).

The CDR3, as DNA: TGTGCCAGCAGCCAGGGGACCACGAAAGTGACCCAGTACTTC. This translates into CASSQGTTKVTQYF. The gene calls are TRBV3-1 and TRBJ2-5; D might be TRBD1 or TRBD2, each matching 5 bases. CDR3 size: 14 residues. V lost 3 bases, J lost 7 bases, and 15 bases lay in between. Germline CDR1 reads LGHDT; CDR2 reads YNNKEL (reference sequence).

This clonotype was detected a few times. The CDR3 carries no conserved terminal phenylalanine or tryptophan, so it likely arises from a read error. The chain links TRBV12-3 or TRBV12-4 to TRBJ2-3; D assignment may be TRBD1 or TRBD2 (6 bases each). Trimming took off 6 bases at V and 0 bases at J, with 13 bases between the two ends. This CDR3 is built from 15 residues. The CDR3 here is CASRSGGPSTDTQYY. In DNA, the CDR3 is TGTGCCAGCAGGTCTGGGGGGCCCAGCACAGATACGCAGTATTAT.

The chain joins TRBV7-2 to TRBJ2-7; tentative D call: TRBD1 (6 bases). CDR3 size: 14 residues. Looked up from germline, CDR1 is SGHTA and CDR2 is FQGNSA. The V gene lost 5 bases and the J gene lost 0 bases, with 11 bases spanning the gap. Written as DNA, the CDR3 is TGTGCCAGCAGCGCCGGACAGTACTCCTACGAGCAGTACTTC. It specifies CASSAGQYSYEQYF.

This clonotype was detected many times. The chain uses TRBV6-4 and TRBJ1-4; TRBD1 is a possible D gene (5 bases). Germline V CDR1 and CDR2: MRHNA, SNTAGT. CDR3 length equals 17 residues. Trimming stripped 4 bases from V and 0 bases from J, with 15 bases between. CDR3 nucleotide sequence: TGTGCCAGCAGTGGTTGGGAGTGGGGGACAACTAATGAAAAACTGTTTTTT. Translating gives CASSGWEWGTTNEKLFF.

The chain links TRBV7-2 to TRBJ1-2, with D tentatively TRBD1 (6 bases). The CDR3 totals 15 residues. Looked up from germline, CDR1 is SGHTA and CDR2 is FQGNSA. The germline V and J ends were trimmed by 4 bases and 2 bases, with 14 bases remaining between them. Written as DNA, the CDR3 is TGTGCCAGCAGCTCCCTTTTCGGGACAAACTATGGCTACACCTTC. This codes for CASSSLFGTNYGYTF.

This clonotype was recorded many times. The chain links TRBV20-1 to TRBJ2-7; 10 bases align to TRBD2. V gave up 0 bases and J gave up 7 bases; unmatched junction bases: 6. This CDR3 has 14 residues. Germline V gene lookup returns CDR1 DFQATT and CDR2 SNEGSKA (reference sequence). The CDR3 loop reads CSARDIAGGGEQYF. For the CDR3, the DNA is TGCAGTGCTAGAGATATAGCGGGGGGTGGGGAGCAGTACTTC.

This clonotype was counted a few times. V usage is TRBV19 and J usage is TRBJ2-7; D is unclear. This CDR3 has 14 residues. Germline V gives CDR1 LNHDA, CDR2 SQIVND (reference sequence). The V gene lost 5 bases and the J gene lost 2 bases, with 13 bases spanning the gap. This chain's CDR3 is CASSHRVTPYEQYF. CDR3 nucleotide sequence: TGTGCCAGTAGTCACCGGGTTACCCCCTACGAGCAGTACTTC.

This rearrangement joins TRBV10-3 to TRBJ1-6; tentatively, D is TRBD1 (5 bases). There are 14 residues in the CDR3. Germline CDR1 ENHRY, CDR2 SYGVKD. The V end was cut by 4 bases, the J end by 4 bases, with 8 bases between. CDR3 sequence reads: CAISAGQYNSPLHF. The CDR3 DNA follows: TGTGCCATCAGTGCAGGGCAGTATAATTCACCCCTCCACTTT.